Sequencing of this T cell receptor beta chain was carried out in a study of CD8 T cells in Susac syndrome. Reverse transcription used about 0.45 to 1 ug RNA and random hexamers. One entry per CDR3 protein, called by TCRdb with MiXCR from the immunoSEQ multiplex PCR reads. This sample has around 280,000 distinct CDR3 sequences, with 92% found just once. The germline CDR1 and CDR2 sequences are SGHVS and FQNEAQ. The CDR3 sequence is 13 residues long. Deletions cut 6 bases from V and 2 bases from J, with 11 bases between. The patients serving as multiple sclerosis controls were treatment-naive. They had stable or active relapsing-remitting disease and fulfilled revised McDonald criteria.

The sample was CD4+ T cells from PBMCs. The rearrangement uses TRBV7-8 and TRBJ2-7; D may be TRBD1 (5 bases). The sequence was obtained from a human donor with multiple sclerosis. CDR3 DNA: TGTGCCAGCAGACAGACAGTCCCCTACGAGCAGTACTTC. Translating gives CASRQTVPYEQYF.